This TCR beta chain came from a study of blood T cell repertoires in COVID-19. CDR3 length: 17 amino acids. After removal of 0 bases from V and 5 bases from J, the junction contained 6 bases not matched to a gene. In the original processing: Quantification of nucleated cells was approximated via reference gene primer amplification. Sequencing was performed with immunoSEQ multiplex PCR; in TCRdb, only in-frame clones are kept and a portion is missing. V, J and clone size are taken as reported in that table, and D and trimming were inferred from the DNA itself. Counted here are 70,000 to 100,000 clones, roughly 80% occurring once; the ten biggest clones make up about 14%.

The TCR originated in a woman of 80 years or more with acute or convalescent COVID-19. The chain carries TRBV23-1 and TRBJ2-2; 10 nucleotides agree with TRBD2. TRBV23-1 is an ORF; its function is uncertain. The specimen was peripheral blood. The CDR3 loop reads CASSQSQRGGITGELFF. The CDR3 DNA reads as TGCGCCAGCAGTCAATCCCAGCGGGGGGGCATTACCGGGGAGCTGTTTTTT.